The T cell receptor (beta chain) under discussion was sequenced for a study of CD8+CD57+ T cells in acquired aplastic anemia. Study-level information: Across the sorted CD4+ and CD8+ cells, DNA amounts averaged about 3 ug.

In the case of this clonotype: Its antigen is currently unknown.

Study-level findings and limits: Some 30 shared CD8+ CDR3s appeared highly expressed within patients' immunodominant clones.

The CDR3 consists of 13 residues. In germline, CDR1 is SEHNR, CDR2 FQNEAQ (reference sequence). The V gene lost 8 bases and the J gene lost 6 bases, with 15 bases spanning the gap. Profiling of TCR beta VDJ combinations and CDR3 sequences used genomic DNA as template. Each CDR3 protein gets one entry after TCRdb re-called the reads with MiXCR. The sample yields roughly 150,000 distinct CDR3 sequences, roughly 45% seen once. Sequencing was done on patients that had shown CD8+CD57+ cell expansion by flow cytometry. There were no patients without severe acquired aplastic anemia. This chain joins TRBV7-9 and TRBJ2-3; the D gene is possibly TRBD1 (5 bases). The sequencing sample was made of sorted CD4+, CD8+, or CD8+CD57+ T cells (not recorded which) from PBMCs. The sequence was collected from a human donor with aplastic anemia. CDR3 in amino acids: CASGQGGKDTQYF. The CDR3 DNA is TGTGCCAGCGGGCAGGGCGGAAAGGATACGCAGTATTTT.